This TCR beta chain originates from a study of blood T cell repertoires in COVID-19. Turning to the study itself: The origin of the acute and convalescent COVID-19 samples was the United States, Italy and Spain. The analysed material was cDNA or gDNA that came from T cells, B-cell-depleted T cells, or PBMCs.

In the original workflow: Reference gene primer amplification gave estimated nucleated cell counts. This table comes from immunoSEQ multiplex PCR, and its TCRdb copy is limited to in-frame clones, with some not included. V and J calls and clone size come straight from that table; D and trimming were deduced from the DNA. The sample carries fewer than 250,000 clones, approximately 87% recorded once. The CDR3 covers 15 residues. Trimming cost V 4 bases and J 8 bases; bases outside gene matches: 8. Germline V gives CDR1 LNHDA, CDR2 SQIVND (reference sequence). The sequencing sample was made of peripheral blood. The chain has TRBV19 and TRBJ1-4, with TRBD1 matching 9 bases. The TCR comes from a woman between 65 and 79 years old with acute or convalescent COVID-19. The CDR3 sequence is CASSTNRGPREKLFF. CDR3 in DNA: TGTGCCAGTAGTACCAACAGGGGGCCGCGAGAAAAACTGTTTTTT.